This record looks at one T cell receptor (beta chain) sequence and its context. These data originate in a study of blood T cell repertoires in COVID-19. Study at large: PBMCs, B-cell-depleted T cells, or T cells provided the cDNA or gDNA that made up the material.

The assay was immunoSEQ multiplex PCR, and TCRdb's table has in-frame clones only and misses some. The sample includes around 300,000 clones, roughly 90% seen only once; the top ten take approximately 8.8%. The junction had 9 bases not matched to a gene; V was cut back by 6 bases and J by 8 bases. CDR3 length equals 16 residues. CDR1 and CDR2 from the germline V gene are LNHDA and SQIVND (reference sequence). The receptor comes from a man between 18 and 29 years old with active or convalescent COVID-19. Material for sequencing was peripheral blood. The V gene is TRBV19, the J gene TRBJ2-1; 14 bases align to TRBD2. DNA of the CDR3: TGTGCCAGTAGCGAACGTCCGGGACTAGCGGGAGATGAGCAGTTCTTC. Translating it yields CASSERPGLAGDEQFF.